These 3 T cell receptor beta chains share one sample of origin, sequenced in a study of T cell repertoires in aging, cancer and after chemotherapy. Peripheral blood genomic DNA, not sorted cells or RNA, was the template. Rearranged V-D-J TRB sequences were amplified with a mixed TRB-A/B primer pool. TCRdb processed the multiplex PCR reads anew with MiXCR; each CDR3 protein has one entry. This table holds 1,100 or so distinct CDR3 sequences, almost 30% found once. The sequenced sample consisted of blood. These receptors were obtained from a human donor with a solid tumor.

The chain employs TRBV11-3 and TRBJ1-2; D uncertain. The CDR3 is 13 residues long. Trimming left V 1 base short and J 7 bases short, with 10 bases between. In germline, CDR1 is SGHNT, CDR2 YENEEA. The CDR3: CASSLGVLGGYTF. The CDR3 coding sequence is TGTGCCAGCAGCTTAGGGGTGCTAGGTGGCTACACCTTC.

This clonotype ranks as large. This sequence joins TRBV19 and TRBJ2-3; D gene ambiguous. The germline V gene encodes CDR1 LNHDA and CDR2 SQIVND (reference sequence). The V gene lost 0 bases and the J gene lost 6 bases, with 7 bases spanning the gap. CDR3 size: 13 residues. The CDR3 DNA follows: TGTGCCAGTAGTATAGATTTCCTGGATACGCAGTATTTT. The encoded protein is CASSIDFLDTQYF.

The table lists this clonotype with a few counts. The chain joins TRBV7-2 to TRBJ2-6; the D gene could be TRBD1 or TRBD2 (5 bases each). The ends were cut back, 1 base at V and 1 base at J, with 23 bases in the middle. Germline values: CDR1 SGHTA, CDR2 FQGNSA. The CDR3 sequence is 21 residues long. CDR3 sequence: CASSLDTRTGPNGSGANVLTF. DNA of the CDR3: TGTGCCAGCAGCTTAGATACGCGAACGGGACCCAACGGGTCTGGGGCCAACGTCCTGACTTTC.